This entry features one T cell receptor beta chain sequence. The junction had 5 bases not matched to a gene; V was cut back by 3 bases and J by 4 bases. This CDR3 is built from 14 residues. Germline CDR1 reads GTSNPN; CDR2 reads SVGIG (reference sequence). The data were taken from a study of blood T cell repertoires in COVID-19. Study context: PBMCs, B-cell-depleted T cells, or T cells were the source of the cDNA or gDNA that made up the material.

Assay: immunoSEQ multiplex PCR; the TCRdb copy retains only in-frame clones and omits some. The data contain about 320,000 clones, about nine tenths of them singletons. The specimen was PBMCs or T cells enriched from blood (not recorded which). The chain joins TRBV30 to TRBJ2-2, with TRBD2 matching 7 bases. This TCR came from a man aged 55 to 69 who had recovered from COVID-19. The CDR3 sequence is CAWRTGLLTGELFF. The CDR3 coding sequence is TGTGCCTGGAGGACGGGACTACTCACCGGGGAGCTGTTTTTT.